Shown below are 19 T cell receptor beta chains from a single sample sequenced in a study of T cell responses to AZD1222 COVID-19 vaccine. Only in-frame clones appear in the TCRdb table, and some are missing; sequencing was by immunoSEQ multiplex PCR. Its table lists more than 110,000 clones. Sequenced material: peripheral blood. Source of these receptors: an adult in good health.

This rearrangement joins TRBV3-1 (or the pseudogene TRBV3-2) to TRBJ2-7, with 9 bases aligning to TRBD1. V trimming: 7 bases; J trimming: 6 bases; junction bases outside the gene matches: 7. The germline V gene encodes CDR1 LGHDT and CDR2 YNNKEL (reference sequence). This CDR3 is 13 amino acids long. CDR3: CASKNRGRSEQYF. The DNA of the CDR3 is TGTGCCAGCAAGAACAGGGGGCGAAGCGAGCAGTACTTC.

The J gene is TRBJ1-2, the V gene TRBV6-5; 7 nucleotides agree with TRBD1. V was clipped by 11 bases and J by 2 bases; unmatched bases: 8. The CDR3 is made up of 13 amino acids. Germline V gene lookup returns CDR1 MNHEY and CDR2 SVGAGI. The CDR3 nucleotides read TGTGCCGCAGGACAGGAACTGAACTATGGCTACACCTTC. Its translation: CAAGQELNYGYTF.

The rearrangement links TRBV13 to TRBJ2-1; 10 bases line up with TRBD2. Germline V CDR1 and CDR2: PRHDT, FYEKMQ (reference sequence). This CDR3 is 16 amino acids long. Trimming at V came to 8 bases and at J to 7 bases, leaving 14 bases not matched to a gene. The CDR3, as DNA: TGTGCCAGCCGGGGAAAGCGGGGGGGCCATGGGAATGAGCAGTTCTTC. This codes for CASRGKRGGHGNEQFF.

This chain joins TRBV19 and TRBJ1-2; D may be TRBD1 (6 bases). Trimming took off 3 bases at V and 5 bases at J, with 13 bases between the two ends. The CDR3 is 14 amino acids. Germline loops: CDR1 LNHDA, CDR2 SQIVND (reference sequence). The CDR3 protein is CASSIRQERYGYTF. DNA of the CDR3: TGTGCCAGTAGTATTAGACAGGAAAGATATGGCTACACCTTC.

The CDR3 reads CASSYSGQGTYEQYF. The CDR3 bases are TGTGCCAGCAGTTACTCAGGACAGGGGACCTACGAGCAGTACTTC. This chain links TRBV6-5 with TRBJ2-7; 9 bases agree with TRBD1. The CDR3 is 15 residues long. Germline V CDR1 and CDR2: MNHEY, SVGAGI. Germline trimming cut 0 bases from V and 2 bases from J; bases unmatched to any gene: 2.

The chain has TRBV9 and TRBJ1-1, with D unresolved. The CDR3 has 15 residues. The germline V gene has CDR1 SGDLS and CDR2 YYNGEE. V lost 0 bases and J lost 2, with 11 bases in between. Written as DNA, the CDR3 is TGTGCCAGCAGCGTAGAGTGGAGTATAAACACTGAAGCTTTCTTT. Encoded protein: CASSVEWSINTEAFF.

The genes are TRBV18 and TRBJ2-3, with D possibly matching TRBD2 (5 bases). Germline lookup yields CDR1 KGHSH and CDR2 LQKENI. This CDR3 spans 18 amino acids. Trimming stripped 1 base from V and 0 bases from J, with 17 bases between. The CDR3 spells CASSPLTRRIPSTDTQYF. The CDR3 bases are TGTGCCAGCTCACCACTAACTAGGCGAATTCCTAGCACAGATACGCAGTATTTT.

V usage is TRBV27 and J usage is TRBJ2-3; 7 bases line up with TRBD2. Trimming removed 5 bases from V and 0 bases from J; junction bases left unmatched: 8. CDR1 and CDR2 from the germline V gene are MNHEY and SMNVEV (reference sequence). CDR3 length: 16 amino acids. The CDR3 nucleotides are TGTGCCAGCAGTGGGGGAGCGGGGATTAGCACAGATACGCAGTATTTT. Protein sequence: CASSGGAGISTDTQYF.

DNA for the CDR3: TGTGCCAGCAGCCTTCGACAGGGGTCTGATACGCAGTATTTT. Residues: CASSLRQGSDTQYF. The chain joins TRBV6-5 to TRBJ2-3; 8 nucleotides match TRBD1. CDR3 size: 14 residues. After removal of 6 bases from V and 6 bases from J, the junction contained 8 bases not matched to a gene. Germline V gene data show CDR1 as MNHEY and CDR2 as SVGAGI.

The V and J genes are TRBV6-5 and TRBJ1-2, with TRBD1 matching over 9 bases. Germline values: CDR1 MNHEY, CDR2 SVGAGI. There are 15 residues in the CDR3. V lost 6 bases, J lost 0 bases, and 5 bases stayed unmatched. The CDR3, as DNA: TGTGCCAGCAGCTCTGGGACAGGGTCTAACTATGGCTACACCTTC. Translating gives CASSSGTGSNYGYTF.

V usage is TRBV15 and J usage is TRBJ1-4, with D tentatively TRBD1 (5 bases). The ends were cut back, 0 bases at V and 4 bases at J, with 12 bases in the middle. The CDR3 is 16 amino acids. Per the germline V gene, CDR1 is LNHNV and CDR2 is YYDKDF (reference sequence). DNA of the CDR3: TGTGCCACCAGCAGAGAAAAGGGGCCCAATAATGAAAAACTGTTTTTT. As protein: CATSREKGPNNEKLFF.

The J gene is TRBJ1-1, the V gene TRBV30; no clear D. V lost 0 bases and J lost 7, with 12 bases in between. Per the germline V gene, CDR1 is GTSNPN and CDR2 is SVGIG (reference sequence). This CDR3 spans 13 amino acids. CDR3 protein: CAWSVVYPNEAFF. The CDR3 nucleotides read TGTGCCTGGAGTGTAGTATACCCTAATGAAGCTTTCTTT.

The chain combines TRBV7-6 with TRBJ2-3, with a possible D match to TRBD1 (5 bases). This CDR3 has 15 residues. The V end lost 2 bases, the J end lost 2 bases, and 11 bases lay between the germline ends. CDR1 and CDR2 from the germline V gene are SGHVS and FNYEAQ. This CDR3 is CASSLTGTSTDTQYF. CDR3 nucleotides: TGTGCCAGCAGCTTAACAGGAACATCCACAGATACGCAGTATTTT.

The chain has TRBV4-2 and TRBJ1-2; D may be TRBD1 (6 bases). Germline CDR1 LGHNA, CDR2 YNFKEQ. Between the trimmed V and J ends, which lost 0 bases and 1 base, there was a span of 9 bases. The CDR3 is made up of 15 amino acids. DNA of the CDR3: TGTGCCAGCAGCCAAGATCTAGGGGGTAACTATGGCTACACCTTC. Protein: CASSQDLGGNYGYTF.

This chain joins TRBV6-6 and TRBJ1-2; unclear D gene. The CDR3 sequence is 13 residues long. Trimming left V 6 bases short and J 1 base short, with 9 bases between. Germline V lookup: CDR1 MNHNY, CDR2 SVGAGI (reference sequence). The CDR3: CASSVSSNYGYTF. The CDR3 DNA reads TGTGCCAGCAGCGTCTCCAGTAACTATGGCTACACCTTC.

The chain employs TRBV7-2 and TRBJ2-3; 12 bases agree with TRBD2. The J segment lost 1 base and the V segment lost 4 bases, leaving 6 bases of the junction unmatched. Germline V lookup: CDR1 SGHTA, CDR2 FQGNSA. CDR3 length: 17 residues. Here the CDR3 DNA reads TGTGCCAGCAGCTCGCAGACTAGCGGGGGTGGCACAGATACGCAGTATTTT. Translation: CASSSQTSGGGTDTQYF.

This sequence joins TRBV2 and TRBJ1-1; D not resolved. Trimming removed 3 bases from V and 11 bases from J, with 10 bases in between. Germline values: CDR1 SNHLY, CDR2 FYNNEI. The CDR3 has 11 residues. CDR3 sequence (DNA): TGTGCCAGCAGTGACTCTTATAGGGCTTTCTTT. Its translation: CASSDSYRAFF.

The chain has TRBV2 and TRBJ1-1, with unresolved D. Germline lookup yields CDR1 SNHLY and CDR2 FYNNEI. Trimming pared 8 bases from V and 7 bases from J, leaving 11 bases between. The CDR3 has 11 amino acids. The CDR3 coding sequence is TGTGCCAGCCGGAAGGGCGTTGAAGCTTTCTTT. Residues: CASRKGVEAFF.

A note on this clone: One end of the junction is discordant with germline, which a read error may explain. V usage is TRBV6-1 and J usage is TRBJ1-5, with D unresolved. Germline V gives CDR1 MNHNS, CDR2 SASEGT. The CDR3 consists of 14 residues. In DNA form, the CDR3 reads TGTGCCAGCAGGGAAGAGTATAGCAATCAGCCCCAGCATTTT. Protein: CASREEYSNQPQHF.